This entry describes one T cell receptor (beta chain). The sample is drawn from a study of blood T cell repertoires in COVID-19. About the research overall: Whether acute or convalescent, the COVID-19 samples came from the United States, Italy and Spain. T cells, B-cell-depleted T cells, or PBMCs supplied cDNA or gDNA.

The repertoire was sequenced with immunoSEQ multiplex PCR; TCRdb's copy has only in-frame clones and lacks some. The data show hundreds of thousands of clones, around 86% seen once. Trimming removed 6 bases at V and 1 base at J, with 7 bases between. The CDR3 has 13 amino acids. The germline CDR1 and CDR2 sequences are SGHRS and YFSETQ. Material: peripheral blood. The clonotype was recovered from a man aged 45 to 65 with acute or convalescent COVID-19. V usage is TRBV5-1 and J usage is TRBJ2-2, with no clear D. The CDR3 DNA sequence: TGCGCCAGCACCCAGCGGAACACCGGGGAGCTGTTTTTT. Its translation is CASTQRNTGELFF.